These 19 T cell receptor beta chains originate from one sample sequenced in a study of blood T cell repertoires in COVID-19. TCRdb's copy holds only in-frame clones and misses some; the assay was immunoSEQ multiplex PCR. The sample has 250,000 to 300,000 clones, about nine tenths seen once. Sample: PBMCs or T cells enriched from blood (not recorded which). These receptors were obtained from a woman between 40 and 50 years old who had recovered from COVID-19.

CDR3 region: CASSQETGEGNTIYF. DNA for the CDR3: TGTGCCAGCAGCCAAGAAACAGGCGAAGGAAACACCATATATTTT. The chain has TRBV4-2 and TRBJ1-3; D possibly corresponds to TRBD1 (5 bases). Deletions cut 0 bases from V and 4 bases from J, with 10 bases between. The CDR3 extends over 15 amino acids. The germline V gene encodes CDR1 LGHNA and CDR2 YNFKEQ.

The gene calls are TRBV9 and TRBJ1-4; perhaps TRBD1 as D (6 bases). CDR1 SGDLS and CDR2 YYNGEE come from the germline V gene. The V and J ends lost 3 bases and 7 bases respectively, with 22 bases between them. The CDR3 totals 17 residues. The CDR3 region has the DNA TGTGCCAGCAGCGGCCGTACTCTGGGGGCCTTTAGTGAAAAACTGTTTTTT. It codes for CASSGRTLGAFSEKLFF.

This clone was detected a few times. The rearrangement links TRBV18 to TRBJ2-1, with 10 bases lining up with TRBD2. Germline CDR1 is KGHSH and CDR2 is LQKENI. This CDR3 is built from 14 residues. V was pared by 3 bases and J by 10 bases, with 6 bases of the junction left unmatched. CDR3 loop: CASSPPSGSGEQFF. Written as DNA, the CDR3 is TGTGCCAGCTCACCGCCTAGCGGGAGTGGAGAGCAGTTCTTC. Supplemented by reference TRBV18 and TRBJ2-1, the full variable domain reads NAGVMQNPRHLVRRRGQEARLRCSPMKGHSHVYWYRQLPEEGLKFMVYLQKENIIDESGMPKERFSAEFPKEGPSILRIQQVVRGDSAAYFCASSPPSGSGEQFFGPGTRLTVL.

This clone was observed a single time. V usage is TRBV15 and J usage is TRBJ1-2; D is ambiguous. From germline, CDR1 is LNHNV and CDR2 YYDKDF (reference sequence). V was shortened by 0 bases and J by 4 bases, with 15 bases between the two germline ends. This CDR3 is 16 amino acids long. CDR3 region: CATSRDGWAGSYGYTF. For the CDR3, the DNA is TGTGCCACCAGCAGAGATGGTTGGGCAGGCTCCTATGGCTACACCTTC.

The chain recombines TRBV5-1 with TRBJ1-2; D gene uncertain. CDR3 length: 16 amino acids. Per germline, CDR1 SGHRS and CDR2 YFSETQ. V dropped 1 base and J dropped 10 bases, with 23 bases sitting between them. CDR3 region: CASSLSVVFRKEDYTF. DNA of the CDR3: TGCGCCAGCAGCTTGAGTGTTGTGTTTCGGAAGGAGGACTACACCTTC. Complete variable domain (other parts from reference TRBV5-1 and TRBJ1-2): KAGVTQTPRYLIKTRGQQVTLSCSPISGHRSVSWYQQTPGQGLQFLFEYFSETQRNKGNFPGRFSGRQFSNSRSEMNVSTLELGDSALYLCASSLSVVFRKEDYTFGSGTRLTVV.

The CDR3 nucleotides are TGCGCCAGCAGCCTAGAGGGACAGGTGAACACTGAAGCTTTCTTT. It encodes CASSLEGQVNTEAFF. The V and J genes are TRBV5-1 and TRBJ1-1, with 8 bases aligning to TRBD1. This CDR3 region has 15 residues. Trimming removed 4 bases from V and 0 bases from J; junction bases left unmatched: 5. The germline gives CDR1 SGHRS, CDR2 YFSETQ.

This clone has a handful of counts. The chain carries TRBV2 and TRBJ2-7; maybe TRBD1 (6 bases). This CDR3 contains 16 residues. V lost 4 bases and J lost 0, with 16 bases in between. Germline V gives CDR1 SNHLY, CDR2 FYNNEI. The CDR3 is CASSVAGTQSSYEQYF. The CDR3 DNA is TGTGCCAGCAGTGTTGCCGGGACACAGAGCTCCTACGAGCAGTACTTC.

This chain links TRBV29-1 with TRBJ1-2, with unresolved D. This CDR3 region has 13 residues. Trimming pared 6 bases from V and 2 bases from J, leaving 13 bases between. The V gene's germline CDR1 is SQVTM and CDR2 ANQGSEA. The CDR3 protein is CSVARTGNYGYTF. The CDR3 nucleotides are TGCAGCGTCGCCCGAACGGGAAACTATGGCTACACCTTC.

The gene calls are TRBV7-3 and TRBJ2-4; 8 positions agree with TRBD1. With 6 bases clipped from V and 8 bases from J, the junction kept 6 bases outside the gene matches. The germline V gene has CDR1 SGHTA and CDR2 FQGTGA. The CDR3 runs 13 residues. CDR3 protein: CASSWTGKDIQYF. CDR3 coding DNA: TGTGCCAGCAGTTGGACAGGGAAAGACATTCAGTACTTC.

The gene calls are TRBV4-1 and TRBJ1-2, with D perhaps TRBD1 (6 bases). Germline V CDR1 and CDR2: MGHRA, YSYEKL. The length of the CDR3 is 15 residues. Between the trimmed V and J ends, which lost 4 bases and 1 base, there was a span of 13 bases. CDR3 amino acids: CASSPREGVNYGYTF. DNA of the CDR3: TGCGCCAGCAGCCCTAGGGAGGGGGTTAACTATGGCTACACCTTC.

The CDR3 is CASSQSLSGSRDEQYF. The CDR3 bases are TGTGCCAGCAGCCAGTCACTTAGCGGGAGTCGCGACGAGCAGTACTTC. This chain joins TRBV5-4 and TRBJ2-7, with 9 nucleotides matching TRBD2. V dropped 4 bases and J dropped 5; count of bases not matched to a gene: 13. CDR1 is SGHNT and CDR2 is YYREEE in the germline V gene (reference sequence). The CDR3 extends over 16 amino acids.

The chain carries TRBV11-2 and TRBJ2-1; perhaps TRBD2 as D (6 bases). The V end was cut by 2 bases, the J end by 4 bases, with 15 bases between. Germline lookup yields CDR1 SGHAT and CDR2 FQNNGV. This CDR3 is built from 16 residues. CDR3 DNA sequence: TGTGCCAGCAGCTTATCCGGAGGGGTGGGATACAATGAGCAGTTCTTC. It yields the protein CASSLSGGVGYNEQFF.

This rearrangement joins TRBV7-9 to TRBJ1-1, with 9 positions matching TRBD1. CDR1 is SEHNR and CDR2 is FQNEAQ in the germline V gene (reference sequence). V trimming: 5 bases; J trimming: 7 bases; junction bases outside the gene matches: 2. The CDR3 sequence is 12 residues long. The CDR3 protein is CASSRQGVEAFF. CDR3 sequence (DNA): TGTGCCAGCAGCCGACAGGGGGTTGAAGCTTTCTTT.

The chain joins TRBV9 to TRBJ1-2, with 7 bases aligning to TRBD1. Per germline, CDR1 SGDLS and CDR2 YYNGEE. Trimming took 3 bases from V and 3 from J; bases not matched to a gene: 2. There are 13 residues in the CDR3. The CDR3: CASSATGYYGYTF. CDR3 bases: TGTGCCAGCAGCGCGACAGGGTACTATGGCTACACCTTC.

V usage is TRBV29-1 and J usage is TRBJ2-1; TRBD2 matches 9 bases. From germline, CDR1 is SQVTM and CDR2 ANQGSEA. The junction had 11 bases not matched to a gene; V was cut back by 5 bases and J by 9 bases. The CDR3 extends over 14 amino acids. DNA of the CDR3: TGCAGCGTTTGGGGCGGGAGGGCCTTGGTTGAGCAGTTCTTC. This sequence encodes CSVWGGRALVEQFF.

The chain couples TRBV2 to TRBJ2-1, with TRBD2 matching 9 bases. In germline, CDR1 is SNHLY, CDR2 FYNNEI. Losses at the gene ends were 8 bases for V and 4 bases for J; bases not matched to a gene: 6. The CDR3 consists of 14 residues. As DNA, the CDR3 is TGTGCCAGCGAGGAGGCGGGGGGGTACAATGAGCAGTTCTTC. Translating gives CASEEAGGYNEQFF.

The count of this clone is one. The chain combines TRBV5-4 with TRBJ2-1; D perhaps matches TRBD1 (6 bases). Trimming pared 4 bases from V and 10 bases from J, leaving 15 bases between. CDR1 is SGHNT and CDR2 is YYREEE in the germline V gene (reference sequence). The CDR3 is made up of 13 amino acids. The CDR3 is CASSEFRGSEQFF. The CDR3 region has the DNA TGTGCCAGCAGCGAGTTCAGGGGTTCGGAGCAGTTCTTC. The full variable domain, rest sourced from reference TRBV5-4 and TRBJ2-1, is ETGVTQSPTHLIKTRGQQVTLRCSSQSGHNTVSWYQQALGQGPQFIFQYYREEENGRGNFPPRFSGLQFPNYSSELNVNALELDDSALYLCASSEFRGSEQFFGPGTRLTVL.

The rearrangement uses TRBV25-1 and TRBJ1-3; 9 bases align to TRBD1. This CDR3 is 16 amino acids long. Germline CDR1 reads MGHDK; CDR2 reads SYGVNS. V gave up 4 bases and J gave up 3 bases; unmatched junction bases: 7. CDR3 sequence: CASSGRDRVSGNTIYF. As DNA, the CDR3 is TGTGCCAGCAGTGGCCGGGACAGGGTTAGTGGAAACACCATATATTTT.

This chain uses TRBV11-2 with TRBJ2-5; 7 positions match TRBD1. The CDR3 consists of 14 residues. From germline, CDR1 is SGHAT and CDR2 FQNNGV. J gave up 3 bases and V 5 bases, and 6 bases lay outside the gene matches. The CDR3 DNA reads as TGTGCCAGCAGCGAAAGACAGGGTGAAGAGACCCAGTACTTC. Translated, it gives CASSERQGEETQYF.